The sequence of this TCR beta chain was determined in a study of spatial heterogeneity in lung cancer. Across the whole study: There was a strong correlation between the counts of TCR transcripts measured in tumor regions and a T cell transcriptional module score that was calculated from matched bulk RNA-seq.

TCRdb re-derived calls from the 5' RACE reads in MiXCR, one entry per CDR3 protein. The repertoire holds 100,000 to 110,000 distinct CDR3 sequences, 4.4% seen once, with 21% in the top ten. The length of the CDR3 is 15 residues. In germline, CDR1 is SGHTA, CDR2 FQGNSA. V was pared by 1 base and J by 0 bases, with 8 bases between. A word on this clonotype: As yet, its antigen is unknown.

Time point in this sample: sample taken at primary tumor resection. Whole RNA from tumor, nontumor lung or frozen PBMC was sequenced unsorted. Findings and limits, study-wide: Alpha chain coverage of tumor T cells was estimated at approximately 7%, and beta chain coverage at 12% to 15%. In tumors, expanded intratumoral alpha and beta TCR counts tracked mutation counts.

The source material was lung tumor tissue, sampled at surgery. This clonotype was sampled from a male donor with early-stage non-small cell lung cancer. The chain links TRBV7-2 to TRBJ2-3; D is undetermined. The CDR3 sequence: CASSLVLPSTDTQYF. CDR3 DNA: TGTGCCAGCAGCTTAGTGCTACCGAGCACAGATACGCAGTATTTT.